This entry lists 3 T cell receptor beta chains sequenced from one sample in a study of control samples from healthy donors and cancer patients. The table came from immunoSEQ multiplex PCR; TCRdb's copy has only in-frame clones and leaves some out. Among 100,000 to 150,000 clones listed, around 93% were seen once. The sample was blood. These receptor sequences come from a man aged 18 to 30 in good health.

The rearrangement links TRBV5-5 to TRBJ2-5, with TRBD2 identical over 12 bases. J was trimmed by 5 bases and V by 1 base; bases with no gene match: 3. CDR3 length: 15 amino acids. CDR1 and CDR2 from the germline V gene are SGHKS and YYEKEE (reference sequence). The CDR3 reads CASSLLAGGLETQYF. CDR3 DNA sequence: TGTGCCAGCAGCTTGCTAGCGGGGGGGTTGGAGACCCAGTACTTC.

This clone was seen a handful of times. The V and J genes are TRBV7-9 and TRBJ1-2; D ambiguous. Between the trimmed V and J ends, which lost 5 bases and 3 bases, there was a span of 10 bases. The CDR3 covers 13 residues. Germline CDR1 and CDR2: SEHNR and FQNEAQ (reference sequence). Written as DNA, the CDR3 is TGTGCCAGCAGCGCCGGGAGACACTATGGCTACACCTTC. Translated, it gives CASSAGRHYGYTF.

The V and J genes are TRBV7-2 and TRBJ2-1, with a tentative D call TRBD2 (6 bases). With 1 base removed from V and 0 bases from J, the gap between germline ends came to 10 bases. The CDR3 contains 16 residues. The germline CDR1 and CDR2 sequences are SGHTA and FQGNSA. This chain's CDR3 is CASSLEDYYSYNEQFF. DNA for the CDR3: TGTGCCAGCAGCTTAGAGGACTACTACTCCTACAATGAGCAGTTCTTC.